One and the same sample provided the 6 T cell receptor beta chains below, sequenced in a study of T cell repertoires in cytomegalovirus infection. TCRdb independently ran MiXCR on the reads; one entry per CDR3 protein. The sample carries about 700,000 distinct CDR3 sequences, 30% to 35% recorded once. These TCRs' antigens remain unknown. Sequencing was performed on cultured PBMCs, taken from culture after CMV antigen stimulation. The receptors derive from a human donor in good health (CMV status not recorded). Some clones in this sample may be carry-over from other donors' samples.

This rearrangement joins TRBV9 to TRBJ2-3, with TRBD2 as a possible D gene (6 bases). V was clipped by 3 bases and J by 3 bases, with 20 bases between them. This CDR3 comprises 17 residues. CDR1 is SGDLS, CDR2 YYNGEE, per germline. The CDR3 loop is CASSALKGGTLTDTQYF. The CDR3 region has the DNA TGTGCCAGCAGCGCCCTCAAGGGCGGGACTTTGACAGATACGCAGTATTTT.

This clonotype was seen a few times. The genes are TRBV10-2 and TRBJ1-5; D might be TRBD1 (5 bases). Trimming cost V 3 bases and J 15 bases, with 15 bases left between them. CDR3 length: 12 amino acids. Looked up from germline, CDR1 is WSHSY and CDR2 is SAAADI. The CDR3: CASSDTGTSWHF. CDR3 in DNA: TGCGCCAGCAGTGATACCGGGACCAGCTGGCATTTT.

The V gene is TRBV27, the J gene TRBJ2-1; TRBD2 matches 7 bases. Trimming removed 3 bases from V and 8 bases from J; junction bases left unmatched: 10. CDR3 size: 15 residues. CDR1 MNHEY and CDR2 SMNVEV come from the germline V gene (reference sequence). The CDR3 DNA is TGTGCCAGCAGTTTCCAGCGGGGTGGTTGGTATGAGCAGTTCTTC. Protein product: CASSFQRGGWYEQFF.

In this sample, this clonotype turned up a few times. The chain has TRBV7-9 and TRBJ2-1, with 7 bases that match TRBD2. Germline CDR1 reads SEHNR; CDR2 reads FQNEAQ (reference sequence). CDR3 length: 13 residues. J lost 3 bases, V lost 8 bases, and 4 bases had no gene match. The CDR3 protein is CASGGGGYNEQFF. CDR3 in DNA: TGTGCCAGCGGGGGGGGGGGCTACAATGAGCAGTTCTTC.

The CDR3 reads CASSQIWLLAGPLNYGYTF. CDR3 nucleotide sequence: TGCGCCAGCAGCCAAATTTGGCTTTTGGCAGGGCCCCTTAACTATGGCTACACCTTC. The rearrangement joins TRBV4-3 to TRBJ1-2, with D possibly matching TRBD1 (5 bases). Germline V gives CDR1 LGHNA, CDR2 YSLEER. V was clipped by 2 bases and J by 1 base, with 23 bases between them. This CDR3 comprises 19 residues.

Remarks on this clonotype: This may come from a read error, since a much larger clone is one base off. The CDR3 DNA reads TGTGCCAGCAACTTAGCGCTGGACTACGAGCAGTACTTC. Amino acids: CASNLALDYEQYF. The chain links TRBV7-2 to TRBJ2-7, with a possible D match to TRBD2 (5 bases). CDR3 length equals 13 residues. CDR1 and CDR2 (germline): SGHTA, FQGNSA.